These 22 T cell receptor beta chains originate from one sample sequenced in a study of blood T cells in healthy people across ages. A sample-barcoded 5' primer and a J-beta primer mix were used in a second PCR of roughly 6 to 11 cycles. MiXCR, run by TCRdb on the 5' RACE reads, gives a single entry per CDR3 protein. The profile covers approximately 900,000 distinct CDR3 sequences, with approximately 49% appearing a single time and 10% to 15% taken by the ten largest. The sequencing sample was made of blood. The receptors here all came from a man aged 25-45 years in good health.

The CDR3 DNA reads TGTGCCAGCAGCGAAGCCCAGGATCAGCCCCAGCATTTT. The encoded protein is CASSEAQDQPQHF. This chain links TRBV3-1 with TRBJ1-5; D remains unclear. The CDR3 sequence is 13 residues long. V lost 5 bases to trimming and J lost 5 bases, with 10 bases between them. Germline CDR1 is LGHDT and CDR2 is YNNKEL (reference sequence).

CDR3 DNA sequence: TGTGCCAGCACGCTTTTCGACGGGAACTACGAGCAGTACTTC. Its protein is CASTLFDGNYEQYF. V gene TRBV7-9 combines with J gene TRBJ2-7; the D gene is possibly TRBD2 (5 bases). The V and J ends lost 7 bases and 3 bases respectively, with 16 bases between them. The V gene's germline CDR1 is SEHNR and CDR2 FQNEAQ (reference sequence). The CDR3 has 14 residues.

A few counts support this clonotype. The CDR3 DNA is TGTGCCAGCAGACGGACGGTGAGCTCCTACGAGCAGTACTTC. This translates into CASRRTVSSYEQYF. This chain uses TRBV6-2 or TRBV6-3 with TRBJ2-7; D is undetermined. The CDR3 length is 14 residues. V was trimmed by 6 bases and J by 0 bases, leaving 12 bases between them. The germline CDR1 and CDR2 sequences are MNHEY and SVGEGT.

Regarding this clonotype: The junction and the germline gene differ at one end; a read error may be behind it. The chain employs TRBV4-1 and TRBJ2-7, with 8 bases that match TRBD1. The CDR3 is 16 residues long. Germline assignment: CDR1 MGHRA and CDR2 YSYEKL. CDR3: CAGSQGQGASTYEQYF. The CDR3 DNA follows: TGCGCCGGCAGCCAAGGACAGGGCGCCTCCACCTACGAGCAGTACTTC.

The rearrangement joins TRBV12-3 or TRBV12-4 to TRBJ2-1; TRBD2 agrees at 12 bases. V lost 6 bases to trimming and J lost 0 bases; unmatched junction nucleotides: 3. The CDR3 loop spans 16 amino acids. CDR3 nucleotide sequence: TGTGCCAGCAGGCCGACTAGCGGGAGCTCCTACAATGAGCAGTTCTTC. Amino acids: CASRPTSGSSYNEQFF.

The chain carries TRBV6-2 or TRBV6-3 and TRBJ2-5; 10 nucleotides match TRBD2. The germline gives CDR1 MNHEY, CDR2 SVGEGT. The ends lost 9 bases at V and 2 bases at J; junction bases unmatched: 6. The CDR3 spans 14 residues. The CDR3 DNA reads TGTGCCAGTATTAGGACTAGCGGACAAGAGACCCAGTACTTC. It specifies CASIRTSGQETQYF.

J is TRBJ2-3 and V is TRBV29-1; D perhaps matches TRBD1 (6 bases). Trimming pared 7 bases from V and 0 bases from J, leaving 23 bases between. This CDR3 is 17 amino acids long. CDR1 and CDR2 (germline): SQVTM, ANQGSEA. Written as DNA, the CDR3 is TGCAGCGGTCAGGGGTGGAGGTTGTCCACTAGCACAGATACGCAGTATTTT. It translates to CSGQGWRLSTSTDTQYF.

This clonotype has only a few counts. The rearrangement uses TRBV7-2 and TRBJ2-3; tentatively, D is TRBD1 (6 bases). The V and J ends lost 1 base and 3 bases respectively, with 20 bases between them. This CDR3 spans 18 amino acids. CDR1 is SGHTA, CDR2 FQGNSA, per germline. CDR3 bases: TGTGCCAGCAGCTTAGAAGGTTTAGCGAGGGGGAGTACAGATACGCAGTATTTT. Translated: CASSLEGLARGSTDTQYF.

V usage is TRBV4-2 and J usage is TRBJ1-5, with a possible D match to TRBD1 (5 bases). Between the trimmed V and J ends, which lost 0 bases and 0 bases, there was a span of 18 bases. Germline lookup yields CDR1 LGHNA and CDR2 YNFKEQ. The CDR3 totals 19 residues. CDR3: CASSQDQGRVLYSNQPQHF. DNA of the CDR3: TGTGCCAGCAGCCAAGACCAGGGACGGGTTCTCTATAGCAATCAGCCCCAGCATTTT.

V is TRBV3-1 and J is TRBJ2-1, with D perhaps TRBD1 (5 bases). Germline lookup yields CDR1 LGHDT and CDR2 YNNKEL (reference sequence). V lost 1 base and J lost 0, with 10 bases in between. There are 16 residues in the CDR3. Here the CDR3 reads CASSQGIRVSYNEQFF. The DNA for the CDR3 is TGTGCCAGCAGCCAAGGAATCAGGGTCTCCTACAATGAGCAGTTCTTC.

V is TRBV2 and J is TRBJ1-6; 7 bases are shared with TRBD1. From germline, CDR1 is SNHLY and CDR2 FYNNEI. The ends lost 6 bases at V and 2 bases at J; junction bases unmatched: 4. This CDR3 is 15 amino acids long. CDR3 in DNA: TGTGCCAGCAGGCCGACAGGGACCTATAATTCACCCCTCCACTTT. Encoded protein: CASRPTGTYNSPLHF.

This clonotype was picked up a small number of times. V gene TRBV4-1 combines with J gene TRBJ2-3; D gene unclear. The CDR3 loop spans 15 amino acids. The V gene lost 1 base and the J gene lost 4 bases, with 12 bases spanning the gap. Germline CDR1 MGHRA, CDR2 YSYEKL. DNA for the CDR3: TGCGCCAGCAGCCAAGTTCGGACCACGGCAGATACGCAGTATTTT. Residues: CASSQVRTTADTQYF.

This clonotype was seen a few times. The chain joins TRBV12-3 or TRBV12-4 to TRBJ2-1; D is possibly TRBD2 (6 bases). The germline V and J ends were trimmed by 6 bases and 7 bases, with 13 bases remaining between them. The CDR3 spans 13 residues. The CDR3 DNA is TGTGCCAGCAGCCTTAGCGGACTAAATGAGCAGTTCTTC. This codes for CASSLSGLNEQFF.

This clonotype turned up a few times. The J gene is TRBJ1-2, the V gene TRBV11-1; D gene unclear. Trimming shortened V by 1 base and J by 4 bases, and 10 bases separated the two germline ends. Germline values: CDR1 SGHAT, CDR2 FQDESV (reference sequence). CDR3 length equals 14 residues. CDR3: CASSLDGPTYGYTF. The DNA for the CDR3 is TGTGCCAGCAGCTTAGACGGGCCGACCTATGGCTACACCTTC. Full variable domain (remainder filled in from reference TRBV11-1 and TRBJ1-2): EAEVAQSPRYKITEKSQAVAFWCDPISGHATLYWYRQILGQGPELLVQFQDESVVDDSQLPKDRFSAERLKGVDSTLKIQPAELGDSAMYLCASSLDGPTYGYTFGSGTRLTVV.

About this clonotype itself: At one boundary the junction diverges from the germline segment, which might be a read error. V is TRBV6-5 and J is TRBJ2-7; D perhaps matches TRBD1 (5 bases). The germline gives CDR1 MNHEY, CDR2 SVGAGI. The CDR3 contains 14 residues. The CDR3 sequence: CASSYLDNSCEQYF. DNA for the CDR3: TGTGCCAGCAGTTACTTGGACAACTCCTGCGAGCAGTACTTC.

The CDR3 loop reads CASSLVSGEETQYF. DNA of the CDR3: TGCGCCAGCAGCTTGGTTTCCGGGGAAGAGACCCAGTACTTC. V is TRBV5-1 and J is TRBJ2-5, with D possibly being TRBD2 (5 bases). V dropped 0 bases and J dropped 3 bases, with 9 bases sitting between them. The CDR3 sequence is 14 residues long. The germline V gene has CDR1 SGHRS and CDR2 YFSETQ.

This clonotype showed up just a few times. The rearrangement uses TRBV6-5 and TRBJ2-3, with a tentative D call TRBD2 (7 bases). Deletions cut 2 bases from V and 0 bases from J, with 12 bases between. Germline CDR1 is MNHEY and CDR2 is SVGAGI. This CDR3 region has 16 residues. The CDR3 spells CASSYRGAPSTDTQYF. DNA of the CDR3: TGTGCCAGCAGTTACCGGGGGGCACCGAGCACAGATACGCAGTATTTT.

In its sample, this clonotype was seen a few times. This chain connects TRBV10-3 to TRBJ1-4; D may be TRBD1 (6 bases). The V and J ends lost 0 bases and 8 bases respectively, with 13 bases between them. CDR1 is ENHRY, CDR2 SYGVKD, per germline. CDR3 length equals 15 residues. CDR3 protein: CAISESGAGWEKLFF. CDR3 sequence (DNA): TGTGCCATCAGTGAGTCGGGGGCAGGCTGGGAAAAACTGTTTTTT.

The chain's CDR3 is CASRFEGPHTEAFF. The CDR3 coding sequence is TGCGCCAGCCGATTCGAGGGACCCCACACTGAAGCTTTCTTT. This chain uses TRBV5-1 with TRBJ1-1, with D possibly TRBD1 on 5 matching bases. This CDR3 region has 14 residues. Germline CDR1 and CDR2: SGHRS and YFSETQ. Trimming cost V 7 bases and J 3 bases, with 16 bases left between them.

This clonotype was observed a few times. The chain joins TRBV20-1 to TRBJ2-7; D gene ambiguous. The V end lost 5 bases, the J end lost 1 base, and 6 bases lay between the germline ends. Germline V gives CDR1 DFQATT, CDR2 SNEGSKA (reference sequence). The CDR3 extends over 11 amino acids. In nucleotides, the CDR3 is TGCAGTGCTCCATGGTCCTACGAGCAGTACTTC. Translated, it gives CSAPWSYEQYF.

V gene TRBV7-2 combines with J gene TRBJ1-1, with a weak D call TRBD1 (5 bases). CDR1 and CDR2 from the germline V gene are SGHTA and FQGNSA. CDR3 length equals 15 residues. The germline V and J ends were trimmed by 5 bases and 1 base, with 14 bases remaining between them. CDR3 bases: TGTGCCAGCAGCAAGCCCCTACAGGAGAACACTGAAGCTTTCTTT. As protein: CASSKPLQENTEAFF.

This chain links TRBV6-1 with TRBJ2-7; 7 bases map to TRBD1. Germline V gives CDR1 MNHNS, CDR2 SASEGT. Trimming cost V 6 bases and J 3 bases; bases outside gene matches: 5. The CDR3 has 13 amino acids. The CDR3 is CASSGTAFYEQYF. DNA of the CDR3: TGTGCCAGCAGCGGGACAGCTTTCTACGAGCAGTACTTC.